Shown below are 24 T cell receptor beta chains from a single sample sequenced in a study of glioma-infiltrating T cells after dendritic cell vaccination. Time point denoted: after dendritic cell vaccination, including at tumor progression/relapse. Produced via immunoSEQ multiplex PCR; TCRdb's table is partial and in-frame only. The top ten hold about 5.5% of the sample, which has 85,000 to 100,000 clones, around 80% seen once. Sequencing used blood, obtained after dendritic cell vaccination. Every receptor here comes from a human donor with glioblastoma.

The rearrangement uses TRBV18 and TRBJ2-2; the match to TRBD2 covers 7 bases. Trimming at V came to 3 bases and at J to 4 bases, leaving 5 bases not matched to a gene. The germline CDR1 and CDR2 sequences are KGHSH and LQKENI. The CDR3 totals 15 residues. The DNA for the CDR3 is TGTGCCAGCTCACCCCCCGGGGGGATCACCGGGGAGCTGTTTTTT. Protein sequence: CASSPPGGITGELFF.

V is TRBV7-9 and J is TRBJ1-1; D not resolved. V lost 4 bases to trimming and J lost 3 bases, with 6 bases between them. The CDR3 runs to 12 residues. Germline V gene sequence: CDR1 SEHNR, CDR2 FQNEAQ (reference sequence). The DNA of the CDR3 is TGTGCCAGCAGCTACGGGGACACTGAAGCTTTCTTT. Translated, it gives CASSYGDTEAFF.

The J gene is TRBJ1-1, the V gene TRBV5-1, with 7 bases fitting TRBD1. The germline CDR1 and CDR2 sequences are SGHRS and YFSETQ. The CDR3 is 13 residues long. The J segment lost 11 bases and the V segment lost 0 bases, leaving 7 bases of the junction unmatched. CDR3 in amino acids: CASSLDVPGGAFF. CDR3 nucleotides: TGCGCCAGCAGCTTGGACGTCCCAGGGGGGGCTTTCTTT.

This sequence joins TRBV30 and TRBJ2-4; TRBD1 matches at 9 bases. V shed 0 bases, J shed 9 bases, and the junction held 9 bases outside the gene matches. CDR3 length equals 15 residues. CDR1 is GTSNPN and CDR2 is SVGIG in the germline V gene (reference sequence). CDR3 sequence: CAWSVGGQGVSIQYF. The CDR3 region has the DNA TGTGCCTGGAGTGTGGGGGGACAGGGAGTAAGCATTCAGTACTTC.

This clone was seen just once. The chain employs TRBV6-5 and TRBJ1-4; TRBD1 agrees at 9 bases. The CDR3 extends over 16 amino acids. Looked up from germline, CDR1 is MNHEY and CDR2 is SVGAGI. V was clipped by 4 bases and J by 5 bases; unmatched bases: 8. As DNA, the CDR3 is TGTGCCAGCAGTTCCACAGGGGGCGCGAGAAATGAAAAACTGTTTTTT. The encoded protein is CASSSTGGARNEKLFF.

This clone was counted ten times or more. The chain combines TRBV30 with TRBJ1-3; D gene ambiguous. Trimming cost V 0 bases and J 3 bases, with 3 bases left between them. Germline V lookup: CDR1 GTSNPN, CDR2 SVGIG (reference sequence). The CDR3 sequence is 12 residues long. CDR3 sequence: CAWSVHGNTIYF. CDR3 in DNA: TGTGCCTGGAGTGTTCATGGAAACACCATATATTTT.

The rearrangement links TRBV19 to TRBJ2-1; D is unclear. This CDR3 is 15 amino acids long. V was shortened by 5 bases and J by 4 bases, with 15 bases between the two germline ends. Germline CDR1 reads LNHDA; CDR2 reads SQIVND (reference sequence). CDR3 in amino acids: CASSWAQAVYNEQFF. The DNA of the CDR3 is TGTGCCAGTAGTTGGGCGCAGGCTGTTTACAATGAGCAGTTCTTC.

This chain links TRBV5-1 with TRBJ2-3; 10 bases map to TRBD2. Germline V gives CDR1 SGHRS, CDR2 YFSETQ. The CDR3 runs 17 residues. J gave up 1 base and V 1 base, and 6 bases lay outside the gene matches. The CDR3 is CASSLISGGLGTDTQYF. CDR3 nucleotides: TGCGCCAGCAGCTTGATTAGCGGGGGGTTGGGCACAGATACGCAGTATTTT.

The V call is TRBV19, the J call TRBJ2-1, with 10 positions matching TRBD2. CDR1 and CDR2 from the germline V gene are LNHDA and SQIVND (reference sequence). This CDR3 comprises 18 residues. The ends lost 0 bases at V and 3 bases at J; junction bases unmatched: 8. CDR3 bases: TGTGCCAGTAGTATAGAGCCCCCGGGACTAGCGTTCTACAATGAGCAGTTCTTC. Protein product: CASSIEPPGLAFYNEQFF.

This sequence joins TRBV11-2 and TRBJ1-2; maybe TRBD1 (6 bases). The CDR3 runs to 18 residues. V gave up 5 bases and J gave up 4 bases, with 26 bases separating them. Per germline, CDR1 SGHAT and CDR2 FQNNGV. CDR3 amino acids: CASSHDPGTPVHGYGYTF. The CDR3, as DNA: TGTGCCAGCAGCCATGACCCCGGGACACCCGTCCATGGCTATGGCTACACCTTC.

The chain couples TRBV6-4 to TRBJ1-1, with TRBD1 as a possible D gene (6 bases). With 6 bases removed from V and 4 bases from J, the gap between germline ends came to 18 bases. This CDR3 is built from 15 residues. CDR1 MRHNA and CDR2 SNTAGT come from the germline V gene. The CDR3, as DNA: TGTGCCAGCAGAGAACAGGGCATTTCGGGCACTGAAGCTTTCTTT. Translation: CASREQGISGTEAFF.

This clone was seen once. This chain uses TRBV5-5 with TRBJ2-7; D possibly corresponds to TRBD1 (6 bases). This CDR3 is 12 amino acids long. The V gene's germline CDR1 is SGHKS and CDR2 YYEKEE (reference sequence). The V end was cut by 5 bases, the J end by 4 bases, with 10 bases between. The CDR3, as DNA: TGTGCCAGCAGTCAACAGGGATACGAGCAGTACTTC. It encodes CASSQQGYEQYF.

As to this clone: One junction end disagrees with the germline gene, perhaps due to a read error. The V and J genes are TRBV2 and TRBJ2-2, with 9 bases that match TRBD1. Germline CDR1 SNHLY, CDR2 FYNNEI. The CDR3 is 15 amino acids. The CDR3 DNA sequence: TGTGCCAGCAGAGAAGGGACAGGGTTTCCCGGGGAGCTGTTTTTT. Translating it yields CASREGTGFPGELFF. The whole variable domain, remainder taken from reference TRBV2 and TRBJ2-2, is EPEVTQTPSHQVTQMGQEVILRCVPISNHLYFYWYRQILGQKVEFLVSFYNNEISEKSEIFDDQFSVERPDGSNFTLKIRSTKLEDSAMYFCASREGTGFPGELFFGEGSRLTVL.

On this clone itself: One end of the junction does not line up with germline, which may come from a read error. The rearrangement joins TRBV7-7 to TRBJ2-2; 7 bases match TRBD1. This CDR3 region has 18 residues. In germline, CDR1 is SSHAT, CDR2 FNYEAQ (reference sequence). In DNA, the CDR3 is TGTGCTAGCAGCTTCAGGGCACCCGGGACAGCTAACACCGGGGAGCTGTTTTTT. Its translation: CASSFRAPGTANTGELFF.

CDR3 sequence reads: CATRTGFSSYNEQFF. DNA for the CDR3: TGTGCCACCAGGACAGGGTTTAGCTCCTACAATGAGCAGTTCTTC. The gene calls are TRBV15 and TRBJ2-1; 7 bases agree with TRBD1. The length of the CDR3 is 15 residues. Trimming cost V 6 bases and J 0 bases; bases outside gene matches: 5. CDR1 LNHNV and CDR2 YYDKDF come from the germline V gene (reference sequence).

The chain combines TRBV11-2 with TRBJ1-1; D perhaps matches TRBD1 (5 bases). Per germline, CDR1 SGHAT and CDR2 FQNNGV. The CDR3 consists of 12 residues. The germline V and J ends were trimmed by 6 bases and 5 bases, with 10 bases remaining between them. For the CDR3, the DNA is TGTGCCAGCAGACACGGGGGGACTGAAGCTTTCTTT. Amino acid sequence: CASRHGGTEAFF.

The chain couples TRBV30 to TRBJ2-1, with a weak D call TRBD2 (7 bases). This CDR3 region has 16 residues. CDR1 and CDR2 (germline): GTSNPN, SVGIG (reference sequence). Trimming stripped 5 bases from V and 8 bases from J, with 25 bases between. In DNA form, the CDR3 reads TGTGCCTGGGGGGGGGCAGCGGGAAGGGTAAGCGATGAGCAGTTCTTC. As protein: CAWGGAAGRVSDEQFF.

This clone was seen a handful of times. This chain connects TRBV27 to TRBJ2-6; D is ambiguous. CDR1 MNHEY and CDR2 SMNVEV come from the germline V gene (reference sequence). This CDR3 has 15 amino acids. Trimming stripped 6 bases from V and 0 bases from J, with 9 bases between. The CDR3 region is CASRMISSGANVLTF. CDR3 DNA: TGTGCCAGCAGGATGATTAGCTCTGGGGCCAACGTCCTGACTTTC.

The chain couples TRBV10-3 to TRBJ1-4, with D uncertain. This CDR3 comprises 15 residues. Deletions cut 8 bases from V and 0 bases from J, with 13 bases between. CDR1 and CDR2 from the germline V gene are ENHRY and SYGVKD. Here the CDR3 reads CAIRRGSATNEKLFF. CDR3 coding DNA: TGTGCCATCCGACGCGGATCAGCAACTAATGAAAAACTGTTTTTT.

CDR3 sequence (DNA): TGTGCCTGGAGTCAGGGAGGGAACTATGGCTACACCTTC. Translating it yields CAWSQGGNYGYTF. The rearrangement links TRBV30 to TRBJ1-2; D may be TRBD1 (5 bases). The CDR3 is 13 residues long. Germline values: CDR1 GTSNPN, CDR2 SVGIG (reference sequence). Trimming cost V 2 bases and J 2 bases, with 9 bases left between them.

The genes are TRBV30 and TRBJ2-1; weak D call: TRBD2 (6 bases). Per germline, CDR1 GTSNPN and CDR2 SVGIG (reference sequence). The V gene lost 7 bases and the J gene lost 5 bases, with 21 bases spanning the gap. The CDR3 is made up of 15 amino acids. CDR3 sequence (DNA): TGTGCCTCCACGCGGGCGGGGCCCCTTAACAATGAGCAGTTCTTC. As protein: CASTRAGPLNNEQFF.

V gene TRBV30 combines with J gene TRBJ1-1; no clear D. The CDR3 totals 14 residues. The germline V and J ends were trimmed by 1 base and 5 bases, with 14 bases remaining between them. Germline values: CDR1 GTSNPN, CDR2 SVGIG (reference sequence). CDR3 loop: CAWSGPGPGTEAFF. CDR3 nucleotides: TGTGCCTGGAGTGGCCCCGGCCCGGGGACTGAAGCTTTCTTT. Using reference TRBV30 and TRBJ1-1 for the parts outside the CDR3, the full variable domain is SQTIHQWPATLVQPVGSPLSLECTVEGTSNPNLYWYRQAAGRGLQLLFYSVGIGQISSEVPQNLSASRPQDRQFILSSKKLLLSDSGFYLCAWSGPGPGTEAFFGQGTRLTVV.

This sequence joins TRBV7-2 and TRBJ2-3, with D hard to call. The CDR3 is made up of 18 amino acids. Looked up from germline, CDR1 is SGHTA and CDR2 is FQGNSA. Trimming took 1 base from V and 0 from J, leaving 17 bases between them. The CDR3 nucleotides are TGTGCCAGCAGCTTAGATGACTCTAGTTCCCCTAGCACAGATACGCAGTATTTT. Its translation: CASSLDDSSSPSTDTQYF.

The V gene is TRBV5-1, the J gene TRBJ2-1; 14 positions match TRBD2. The J segment lost 8 bases and the V segment lost 4 bases, leaving 8 bases of the junction unmatched. The length of the CDR3 is 16 residues. Germline V lookup: CDR1 SGHRS, CDR2 YFSETQ. The CDR3, as DNA: TGCGCCAGCAGCCCGGGACTAGCGGGAGTCGGCGATGAGCAGTTCTTC. Its translation: CASSPGLAGVGDEQFF.